This T cell receptor beta chain is drawn from a study of T-cell reconstitution after alpha-beta-depleted transplantation in children. Study-wide findings and caveats: Roughly two months post-transplant, alpha-beta T cells reportedly originated from several hundred graft clones that had expanded. Recipient T cells and thymic progenitors that survived gave rise to the high TCRbeta diversity observed at day 60 in some patients.

Details on this clonotype: The antigen is undetermined.

Preparation of the TCRbeta library used unique molecular identifiers. TCRdb used MiXCR to reprocess the PCR reads, holding one entry per CDR3 protein. The repertoire holds about 130,000 distinct CDR3 sequences, with roughly 10% as singletons. The germline CDR1 and CDR2 sequences are LGHDT and YNNKEL (reference sequence). The CDR3 totals 15 residues. V trimming: 6 bases; J trimming: 2 bases; junction bases outside the gene matches: 4. The sample here was PBMCs, mostly from graft donor cells, taken 180 days after TCRalphabeta/CD19-depleted stem cell transplant. V is TRBV3-1 and J is TRBJ1-1, with 12 bases matching TRBD1. The TCR originated in a girl under three years old who had a stem cell transplant for combined immunodeficiency, so the T cells may come from the graft donor. The CDR3 sequence: CASRRDRGPNTEAFF. The CDR3 coding sequence is TGTGCCAGCAGGCGGGACAGGGGGCCTAACACTGAAGCTTTCTTT.